The 6 T cell receptor beta chains given below trace back to one sample, sequenced in a study of cytomegalovirus exposure and HLA in healthy donors. PCR amplification relied on 60 Vbeta primers (plus 13 Jbeta primers). Some clones are missing from TCRdb's copy, which holds only in-frame ones; the method was immunoSEQ multiplex PCR. The sample includes hundreds of thousands of clones, 60% to 80% of them seen just once. Sequencing was carried out using PBMCs. These receptor sequences come from a male donor in good health and CMV-seronegative.

This sequence joins TRBV5-1 and TRBJ2-7, with D perhaps matching TRBD1 (7 bases). Germline-derived CDR1 and CDR2 are SGHRS and YFSETQ. Trimming stripped 6 bases from V and 3 bases from J, with 16 bases between. The CDR3 has 14 residues. The chain's CDR3 is CASTSGGTVYEQYF. Here the CDR3 DNA reads TGCGCCAGCACCTCAGGGGGGACAGTCTACGAGCAGTACTTC.

This chain connects TRBV28 to TRBJ1-5; TRBD1 might be the D (5 bases). This CDR3 has 15 residues. V lost 3 bases and J 2 bases, leaving 11 bases between the germline ends. Germline V gene sequence: CDR1 MDHEN, CDR2 SYDVKM. The CDR3: CASSFTRVGNQPQHF. The CDR3 DNA reads TGTGCCAGCAGTTTTACCAGGGTCGGCAATCAGCCCCAGCATTTT. Looking up the rest from reference TRBV28 and TRBJ1-5 gives the full variable domain: DVKVTQSSRYLVKRTGEKVFLECVQDMDHENMFWYRQDPGLGLRLIYFSYDVKMKEKGDIPEGYSVSREKKERFSLILESASTNQTSMYLCASSFTRVGNQPQHFGDGTRLSIL.

The rearrangement links TRBV27 to TRBJ2-7; 16 nucleotides line up with TRBD2. Germline loops: CDR1 MNHEY, CDR2 SMNVEV (reference sequence). With V trimmed by 5 bases and J by 1 base, 5 bases remained unmatched. The length of the CDR3 is 17 residues. Written as DNA, the CDR3 is TGTGCCAGCAGTCCGGGACTAGCGGGAGGGCGGTCCTACGAGCAGTACTTC. This translates into CASSPGLAGGRSYEQYF.

This clone was seen only once. The rearrangement links TRBV4-1 to TRBJ2-1; 16 positions agree with TRBD2. Germline loops: CDR1 MGHRA, CDR2 YSYEKL. This CDR3 contains 18 residues. V lost 3 bases, J lost 4 bases, and 6 bases stayed unmatched. CDR3 sequence reads: CASSHPGTSGRAYNEQFF. Here the CDR3 DNA reads TGCGCCAGCAGCCACCCCGGGACTAGCGGGAGGGCGTACAATGAGCAGTTCTTC.

This chain links TRBV2 with TRBJ2-2; TRBD2 aligns across 8 bases. The V and J ends lost 7 bases and 6 bases, in that order; junction bases with no gene match: 7. CDR1 is SNHLY and CDR2 is FYNNEI in the germline V gene. The length of the CDR3 is 14 residues. The CDR3 here is CASTLSGTPGELFF. The CDR3 region has the DNA TGTGCCAGCACCCTTAGCGGGACCCCCGGGGAGCTGTTTTTT.

This clone was detected a few times. The chain recombines TRBV7-9 with TRBJ2-7, with 9 bases aligning to TRBD2. Germline CDR1 SEHNR, CDR2 FQNEAQ (reference sequence). V was clipped by 5 bases and J by 1 base; unmatched bases: 6. The CDR3 is 15 residues long. CDR3 sequence reads: CASSNSGRGSYEQYF. The CDR3 bases are TGTGCCAGCAGCAATAGCGGGAGAGGGTCCTACGAGCAGTACTTC.